The 16 T cell receptor beta chains listed next were all sequenced from one sample in a study of shared clonotypes between healthy human individuals (dated by TCRdb to 2018 to 2021). The library was prepared using the immunoSEQ multiplex PCR assay. The table comes from immuneACCESS by way of TCRdb, which keeps in-frame sequences with V and J called. Part of the clones is missing from these tables; in studies checked, under half for an unresolved V gene and the rest for unknown reasons. In this sample the table shows about 580,000 clones, about 98% of which occur a single time. The ten largest clones represent 0.25% to 0.35% of the sample. For the CD8 naive samples, CD45RO-negative cells were positively selected for CCR7, yielding a CD45RA+CCR7+ population from which TemRA cells were excluded. The sample was naive CD8+ T cells sorted from blood. The label giving this sample's cell subset or site can be read as: CD45RA+CCR7+. These TCRs come from a man in his thirties or forties in good health.

The chain uses TRBV7-9 and TRBJ2-1; TRBD2 agrees at 7 bases. V was pared by 5 bases and J by 8 bases, with 15 bases of the junction left unmatched. The CDR3 spans 16 residues. Germline V gives CDR1 SEHNR, CDR2 FQNEAQ (reference sequence). This chain's CDR3 is CASSPPRREDGYEQFF. The CDR3 DNA reads as TGTGCCAGCAGCCCCCCGCGCCGGGAGGACGGATATGAGCAGTTCTTC. Filled out from reference TRBV7-9 and TRBJ2-1, the complete variable domain reads DTGVSQNPRHKITKRGQNVTFRCDPISEHNRLYWYRQTLGQGPEFLTYFQNEAQLEKSRLLSDRFSAERPKGSFSTLEIQRTEQGDSAMYLCASSPPRREDGYEQFFGPGTRLTVL.

This chain uses TRBV5-4 with TRBJ2-7; D ambiguous. The CDR3 is made up of 14 amino acids. The V gene lost 0 bases and the J gene lost 2 bases, with 9 bases spanning the gap. Germline loops: CDR1 SGHNT, CDR2 YYREEE (reference sequence). The CDR3 loop reads CASSLERSTYEQYF. CDR3 DNA sequence: TGTGCCAGCAGCTTGGAACGATCAACCTACGAGCAGTACTTC.

This sequence joins TRBV9 and TRBJ2-2, with 13 bases fitting TRBD2. The CDR3 totals 15 residues. Germline loops: CDR1 SGDLS, CDR2 YYNGEE. The trim removed 3 bases at V and 5 bases at J, leaving 1 base unmatched. The chain's CDR3 is CASSGGLAGTGELFF. CDR3 nucleotides: TGTGCCAGCAGCGGGGGACTAGCGGGAACCGGGGAGCTGTTTTTT.

The chain couples TRBV21-1 to TRBJ2-7. TRBV21-1 is a pseudogene segment. There are 11 residues in the CDR3. CDR3 DNA: TGTGCCAGCAGTTGGGGTTGCGAGCAGTACTTC. This codes for CASSWGCEQYF.

A remark on this clone: A read error may produce the germline difference seen at one junction end. V is TRBV11-2 and J is TRBJ2-7; D remains ambiguous. Germline CDR1 SGHAT, CDR2 FQNNGV. The CDR3 sequence is 13 residues long. CDR3 sequence: CASSLDAHYEQYF. The CDR3 DNA follows: TGTGCCAGCAGCCTAGACGCGCATTACGAGCAGTACTTC.

The chain carries TRBV27 and TRBJ2-2, with D perhaps matching TRBD2 (6 bases). V lost 2 bases and J lost 1, with 11 bases in between. Germline V gene data show CDR1 as MNHEY and CDR2 as SMNVEV (reference sequence). The CDR3 has 16 amino acids. The DNA of the CDR3 is TGTGCCAGCAGTTTAGGAGGGGTATTGAACACCGGGGAGCTGTTTTTT. Translated, it gives CASSLGGVLNTGELFF.

A single count supports this clone. The genes are TRBV4-3 and TRBJ2-1, with 8 positions matching TRBD2. V lost 0 bases to trimming and J lost 9 bases; unmatched junction nucleotides: 13. Germline V lookup: CDR1 LGHNA, CDR2 YSLEER. This CDR3 has 17 residues. The CDR3 DNA is TGCGCCAGCAGCCAAGAAGGGCCAGCGGGAGCCTATCTTGAGCAGTTCTTC. Protein product: CASSQEGPAGAYLEQFF.

This clone was seen only once. V is TRBV7-8 and J is TRBJ2-7; D perhaps matches TRBD2 (7 bases). CDR3 length equals 17 residues. From germline, CDR1 is SGHVS and CDR2 FQNEAQ. V was cut by 1 base and J by 0 bases, with 16 bases left in between. The CDR3 spells CASSLGVGGAFSYEQYF. CDR3 coding DNA: TGTGCCAGCAGCTTAGGTGTTGGGGGGGCCTTCTCCTACGAGCAGTACTTC.

The gene calls are TRBV12-5 and TRBJ2-3; D gene ambiguous. The CDR3 consists of 16 residues. The V and J ends lost 4 bases and 0 bases respectively, with 14 bases between them. Germline V gene lookup returns CDR1 LGHNT and CDR2 FRNRAP. The CDR3 loop reads CASGSPDDTSTDTQYF. CDR3 in DNA: TGTGCTAGTGGTTCGCCGGACGATACTAGCACAGATACGCAGTATTTT. The whole variable domain, remainder taken from reference TRBV12-5 and TRBJ2-3, is DARVTQTPRHKVTEMGQEVTMRCQPILGHNTVFWYRQTMMQGLELLAYFRNRAPLDDSGMPKDRFSAEMPDATLATLKIQPSEPRDSAVYFCASGSPDDTSTDTQYFGPGTRLTVL.

The chain carries TRBV19 and TRBJ1-5; TRBD1 is a possible D gene (5 bases). The CDR3 length is 13 residues. Trimming removed 0 bases at V and 5 bases at J, with 5 bases between. CDR1 LNHDA and CDR2 SQIVND come from the germline V gene (reference sequence). CDR3 nucleotide sequence: TGTGCCAGTAGTATAGAGGGACATCAGCCCCAGCATTTT. Residues: CASSIEGHQPQHF.

The CDR3 DNA reads as TGTGCCAGCAGTTCAGACAGGTACACAGATACGCAGTATTTT. Translation: CASSSDRYTDTQYF. The V call is TRBV5-6, the J call TRBJ2-3; D possibly corresponds to TRBD1 (6 bases). Looked up from germline, CDR1 is SGHDT and CDR2 is YYEEEE. V was pared by 5 bases and J by 2 bases, with 12 bases between. The CDR3 has 14 residues.

The chain couples TRBV4-1 to TRBJ2-1; TRBD2 aligns across 11 bases. The junction had 6 bases not matched to a gene; V was cut back by 2 bases and J by 9 bases. The length of the CDR3 is 15 residues. Germline-derived CDR1 and CDR2 are MGHRA and YSYEKL. CDR3 sequence reads: CASSQLTSGSIEQFF. The DNA for the CDR3 is TGCGCCAGCAGCCAACTAACTAGCGGGAGTATTGAGCAGTTCTTC.

J is TRBJ2-1 and V is TRBV7-9; 11 nucleotides align to TRBD2. The CDR3 extends over 16 amino acids. The germline V gene encodes CDR1 SEHNR and CDR2 FQNEAQ (reference sequence). With V trimmed by 5 bases and J by 9 bases, 12 bases remained unmatched. CDR3 DNA sequence: TGTGCCAGCAGCCTACTAGCGGGAGATCTCGGAAGTGAGCAGTTCTTC. As protein: CASSLLAGDLGSEQFF.

A single count supports this clone. Within the sample, other DNA sequences also encode this same CDR3. The genes are TRBV5-8 and TRBJ2-3; 12 bases line up with TRBD2. The CDR3 totals 15 residues. Germline trimming cut 4 bases from V and 3 bases from J; bases unmatched to any gene: 3. The germline gives CDR1 SGHTS, CDR2 YDEGEE. Written as DNA, the CDR3 is TGTGCCAGCAGCCCCGGACTAGCGGGAACAGATACGCAGTATTTT. Translated, it gives CASSPGLAGTDTQYF.

As DNA, the CDR3 is TGTGCCAGCAGTTTACAAATTAGGACAGGATTAAATGAGCAGTTCTTC. Amino acids: CASSLQIRTGLNEQFF. V gene TRBV28 combines with J gene TRBJ2-1, with 7 bases identical to TRBD1. Trimming at V came to 2 bases and at J to 7 bases, leaving 11 bases not matched to a gene. Germline CDR1 reads MDHEN; CDR2 reads SYDVKM. This CDR3 comprises 16 residues.

The chain carries TRBV27 and TRBJ1-1, with a tentative D call TRBD1 (6 bases). This CDR3 is 15 amino acids long. Germline values: CDR1 MNHEY, CDR2 SMNVEV (reference sequence). V was pared by 5 bases and J by 5 bases, with 18 bases between. The CDR3 sequence: CASSDYGGRRTEAFF. CDR3 bases: TGTGCCAGCAGTGACTATGGGGGGCGCAGAACTGAAGCTTTCTTT.